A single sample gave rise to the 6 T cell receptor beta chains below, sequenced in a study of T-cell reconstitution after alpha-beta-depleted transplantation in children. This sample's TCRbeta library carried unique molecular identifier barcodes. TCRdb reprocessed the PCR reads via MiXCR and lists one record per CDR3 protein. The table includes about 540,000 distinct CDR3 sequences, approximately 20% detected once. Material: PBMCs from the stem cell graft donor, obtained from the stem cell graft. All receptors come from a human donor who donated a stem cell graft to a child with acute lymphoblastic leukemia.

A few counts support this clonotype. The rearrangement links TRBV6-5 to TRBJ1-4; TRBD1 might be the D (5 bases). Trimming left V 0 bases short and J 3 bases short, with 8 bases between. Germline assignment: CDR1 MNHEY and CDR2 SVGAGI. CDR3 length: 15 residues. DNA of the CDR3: TGTGCCAGCAGTTACTCTCTCAGGGCTAATGAAAAACTGTTTTTT. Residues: CASSYSLRANEKLFF.

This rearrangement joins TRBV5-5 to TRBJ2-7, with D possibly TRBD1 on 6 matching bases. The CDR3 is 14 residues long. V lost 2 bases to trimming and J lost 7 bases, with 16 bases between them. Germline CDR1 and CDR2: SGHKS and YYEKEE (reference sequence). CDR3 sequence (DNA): TGTGCCAGCAGCTTACTACAGGGATCTATAGAGCAGTACTTC. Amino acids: CASSLLQGSIEQYF.

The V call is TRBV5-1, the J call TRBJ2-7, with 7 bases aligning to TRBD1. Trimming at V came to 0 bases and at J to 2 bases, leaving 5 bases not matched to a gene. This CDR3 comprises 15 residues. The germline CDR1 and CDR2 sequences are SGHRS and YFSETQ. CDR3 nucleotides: TGCGCCAGCAGCTTGGAGGGGACAGTAACCTACGAGCAGTACTTC. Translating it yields CASSLEGTVTYEQYF.

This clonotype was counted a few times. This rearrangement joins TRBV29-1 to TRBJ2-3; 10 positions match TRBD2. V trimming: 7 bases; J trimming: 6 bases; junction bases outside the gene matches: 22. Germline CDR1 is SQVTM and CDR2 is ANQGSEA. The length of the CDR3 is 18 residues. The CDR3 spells CSAWGRENPSGSLDTQYF. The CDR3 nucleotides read TGCAGCGCCTGGGGTCGGGAAAACCCTAGCGGGAGCCTGGATACGCAGTATTTT.

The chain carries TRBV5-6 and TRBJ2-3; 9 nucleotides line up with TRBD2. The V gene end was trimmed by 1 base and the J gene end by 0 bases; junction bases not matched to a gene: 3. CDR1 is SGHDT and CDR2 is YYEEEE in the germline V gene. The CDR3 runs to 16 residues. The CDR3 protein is CASSLRSGRSTDTQYF. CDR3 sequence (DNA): TGTGCCAGCAGCTTGAGGAGCGGGAGGAGCACAGATACGCAGTATTTT.

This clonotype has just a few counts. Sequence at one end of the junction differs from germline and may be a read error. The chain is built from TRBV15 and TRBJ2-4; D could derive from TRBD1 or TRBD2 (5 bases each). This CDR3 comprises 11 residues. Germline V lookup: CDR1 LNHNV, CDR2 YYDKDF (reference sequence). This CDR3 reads CATSSGREKGF. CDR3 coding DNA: TGTGCCACCAGCTCCGGCAGGGAGAAAGGCTTC.